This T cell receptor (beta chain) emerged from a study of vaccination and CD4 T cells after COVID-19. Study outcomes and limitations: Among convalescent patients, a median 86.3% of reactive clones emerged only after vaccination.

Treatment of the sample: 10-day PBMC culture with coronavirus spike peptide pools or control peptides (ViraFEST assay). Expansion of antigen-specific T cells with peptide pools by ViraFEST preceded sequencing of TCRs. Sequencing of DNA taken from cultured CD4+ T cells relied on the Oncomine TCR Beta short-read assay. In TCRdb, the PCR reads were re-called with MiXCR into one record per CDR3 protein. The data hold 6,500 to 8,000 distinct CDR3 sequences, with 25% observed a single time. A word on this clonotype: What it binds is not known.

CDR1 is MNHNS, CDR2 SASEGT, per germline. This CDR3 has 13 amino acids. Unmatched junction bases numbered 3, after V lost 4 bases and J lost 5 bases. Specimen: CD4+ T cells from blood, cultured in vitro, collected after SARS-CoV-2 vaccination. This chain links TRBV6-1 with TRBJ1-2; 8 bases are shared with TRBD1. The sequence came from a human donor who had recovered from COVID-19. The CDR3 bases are TGTGCCAGCAGTGGGGACAGGAGTTATGGCTACACCTTC. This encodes CASSGDRSYGYTF.